The rows below give T cell receptor beta chains drawn from one sample of a study of early T cells in non-severe SARS-CoV-2 infection. TCRdb re-derived calls from the 5' RACE reads in MiXCR, one entry per CDR3 protein. Among 50,000 to 65,000 distinct CDR3 sequences, under 15% were seen once, and the ten largest hold 4% to 5%. Sequencing input: whole blood. The receptor source for this set is an adult who was a healthcare worker with PCR-confirmed SARS-CoV-2 infection or an uninfected control (not recorded which). Each CDR3 is given with its conserved first and last residue. The order of the fields is CDR3 DNA, CDR3 protein, clone size, V gene, J gene, D gene. The D gene is left open where the match is weak. Clone size, where shown, is once, few, many, or a class for clones that have expanded.

TGTGCCAGCAGCCCAGACAGGGGCCAAACCTACGAGCAGTACTTC	CASSPDRGQTYEQYF	many	TRBV7-2	TRBJ2-7	TRBD1
TGTGCCAGCAGCCCGGGACTGACATCCTACGAGCAGTACTTC	CASSPGLTSYEQYF	NA	TRBV27	TRBJ2-7	NA
TGTGCCAGCAGTTACTCTACCGGGGGGACGGAGACCCAGTACTTC	CASSYSTGGTETQYF	few	TRBV6-5	TRBJ2-5	TRBD2
TGCAGCGGGGGACAGGGGAATTCCGGGGAGCTGTTTTTT	CSGGQGNSGELFF	few	TRBV29-1	TRBJ2-2	TRBD1
TGTGCCAGTAGGCTAGCGGGTCGACGGGTAGAGACCCAGTACTTC	CASRLAGRRVETQYF	NA	TRBV19	TRBJ2-5	TRBD2
TGTGCCAGCAGCGTAGTGACAGGGGGATTTGGCTACACCTTC	CASSVVTGGFGYTF	many	TRBV9	TRBJ1-2	TRBD1
TGTGCCATCGGGAGGGAGACGAACACTGAAGCTTTCTTT	CAIGRETNTEAFF	few	TRBV10-3	TRBJ1-1	NA
TGCAGTGCTAGCGATGGCGTAAGCTCCTATAATTCACCCCTCCACTTT	CSASDGVSSYNSPLHF	NA	TRBV20-1	TRBJ1-6	NA
TGTGCCAGCAGAGGGTCCATTGAAGCTTTCTTT	CASRGSIEAFF	NA	TRBV2	TRBJ1-1	NA
TGCAGCGTTGTGGCAGGGACGGGAGATACGCAGTATTTT	CSVVAGTGDTQYF	NA	TRBV29-1	TRBJ2-3	NA
TGCAGCGTTTCTGGCTCTACTAAGACTATCACAGATACGCAGTATTTT	CSVSGSTKTITDTQYF	NA	TRBV29-1	TRBJ2-3	NA
TGTGCCAGTAGTACAACAGGAACCAATCAGCCCCAGCATTTT	CASSTTGTNQPQHF	NA	TRBV19	TRBJ1-5	NA
TGCGCCAGCAGCCCCGGGGGGCTGAACACCGGGGAGCTGTTTTTT	CASSPGGLNTGELFF	NA	TRBV10-1	TRBJ2-2	NA
TGTGCCAGCAGTTACCTTCCGACAGGGATAGATACGCAGTATTTT	CASSYLPTGIDTQYF	NA	TRBV6-2/TRBV6-3	TRBJ2-3	TRBD1
TGTGCCAGCAGCCAACAGGGGTTCTACACCTTC	CASSQQGFYTF	NA	TRBV3-1	TRBJ1-2	NA
TGTGCCAGTAGTATCGCCGACTTGGACAGGAGTACCGGGGAGCTGTTTTTT	CASSIADLDRSTGELFF	NA	TRBV19	TRBJ2-2	TRBD1
TGTGCCAGCAGCCAACGTCAGGGCGTGAAGCCCCAGCATTTT	CASSQRQGVKPQHF	few	TRBV3-1	TRBJ1-5	NA
TGTGCCAGTAGACAACAGGGTTCCTACGAGCAGTACTTC	CASRQQGSYEQYF	NA	TRBV19	TRBJ2-7	NA